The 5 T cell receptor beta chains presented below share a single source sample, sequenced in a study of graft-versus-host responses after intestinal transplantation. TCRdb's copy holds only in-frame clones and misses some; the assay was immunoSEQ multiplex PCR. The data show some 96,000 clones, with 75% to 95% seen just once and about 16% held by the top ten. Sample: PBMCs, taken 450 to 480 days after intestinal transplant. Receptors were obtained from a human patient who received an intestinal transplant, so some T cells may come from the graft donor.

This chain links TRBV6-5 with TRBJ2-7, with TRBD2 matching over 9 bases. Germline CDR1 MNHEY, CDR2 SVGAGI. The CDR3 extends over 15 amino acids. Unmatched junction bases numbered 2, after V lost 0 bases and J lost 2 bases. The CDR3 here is CASSYSSSGAYEQYF. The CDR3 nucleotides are TGTGCCAGCAGTTACTCGTCTAGCGGGGCCTACGAGCAGTACTTC.

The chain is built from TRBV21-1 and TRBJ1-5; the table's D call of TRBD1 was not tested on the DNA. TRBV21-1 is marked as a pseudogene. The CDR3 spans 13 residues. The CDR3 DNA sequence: TGTGCCAGCAGCAATGCAGTCAATCAGCCCCAGCATTTT. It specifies CASSNAVNQPQHF.

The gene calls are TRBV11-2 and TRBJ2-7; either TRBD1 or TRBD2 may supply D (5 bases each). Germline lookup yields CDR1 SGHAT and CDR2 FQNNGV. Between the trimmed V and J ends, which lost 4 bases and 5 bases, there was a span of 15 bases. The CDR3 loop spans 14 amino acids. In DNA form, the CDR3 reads TGTGCCAGCAGCTCTACAGGTGGGAGCGACGAGCAGTACTTC. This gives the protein CASSSTGGSDEQYF.

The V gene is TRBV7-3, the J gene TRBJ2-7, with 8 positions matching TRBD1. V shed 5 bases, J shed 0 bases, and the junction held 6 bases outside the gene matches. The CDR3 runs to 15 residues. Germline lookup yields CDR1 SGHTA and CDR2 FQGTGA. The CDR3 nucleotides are TGTGCCAGCAGCCGCACAGGGGGAAACTCCTACGAGCAGTACTTC. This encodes CASSRTGGNSYEQYF.

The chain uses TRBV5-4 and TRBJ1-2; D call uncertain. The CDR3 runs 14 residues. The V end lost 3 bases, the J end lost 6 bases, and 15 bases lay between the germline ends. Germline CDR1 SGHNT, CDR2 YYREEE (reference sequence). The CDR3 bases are TGTGCCAGCAGCTCGCGAGCGGCTGGGGATGGCTACACCTTC. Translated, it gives CASSSRAAGDGYTF. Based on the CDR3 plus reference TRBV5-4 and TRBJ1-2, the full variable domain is ETGVTQSPTHLIKTRGQQVTLRCSSQSGHNTVSWYQQALGQGPQFIFQYYREEENGRGNFPPRFSGLQFPNYSSELNVNALELDDSALYLCASSSRAAGDGYTFGSGTRLTVV.